These 27 T cell receptor beta chains came from one sample sequenced in a study of T cells in Graves' hyperthyroidism and ophthalmopathy. Amplified TCR beta CDR3 regions derived from RNA transcripts. The TCR CDR3 first-round RT-PCR relied on the HTBI primer set. TCRdb reanalysed the multiplex PCR reads using MiXCR and keeps one entry per CDR3 protein. Of 450,000 to 650,000 distinct CDR3 sequences listed, about 14% are singletons. Source material: blood. The receptors shown here come from a woman aged 18-30 years with Graves' ophthalmopathy.

This sequence joins TRBV20-1 and TRBJ2-3; TRBD2 matches at 14 bases. CDR1 and CDR2 (germline): DFQATT, SNEGSKA (reference sequence). After removal of 4 bases from V and 4 bases from J, the junction contained 10 bases not matched to a gene. The CDR3 is 17 amino acids. CDR3 bases: TGCAGTGCTATGTACGGGACTAGCGGGAGCGGGGCAGATACGCAGTATTTT. It codes for CSAMYGTSGSGADTQYF.

This clonotype has only a few counts. The chain uses TRBV10-3 and TRBJ1-2, with 7 positions matching TRBD1. There are 16 residues in the CDR3. CDR1 and CDR2 from the germline V gene are ENHRY and SYGVKD. The J segment lost 4 bases and the V segment lost 8 bases, leaving 16 bases of the junction unmatched. The CDR3 here is CAIGGDRDSPFYGYTF. The DNA for the CDR3 is TGTGCCATCGGGGGGGACCGGGACAGCCCCTTCTATGGCTACACCTTC.

There are many counts of this clonotype. The chain is built from TRBV3-1 and TRBJ2-3; D not certain. The CDR3 runs 16 residues. Germline V CDR1 and CDR2: LGHDT, YNNKEL (reference sequence). Trimming stripped 0 bases from V and 2 bases from J, with 12 bases between. This CDR3 is CASSQDLDGPTDTQYF. CDR3 DNA sequence: TGTGCCAGCAGCCAAGATCTTGACGGGCCCACAGATACGCAGTATTTT.

This clonotype was detected ten times or more. V gene TRBV5-1 combines with J gene TRBJ1-6; maybe TRBD1 (5 bases). Germline lookup yields CDR1 SGHRS and CDR2 YFSETQ. The CDR3 is 14 residues long. V gave up 4 bases and J gave up 7 bases, with 12 bases separating them. The CDR3 DNA sequence: TGCGCCAGCAGCCCGGGGCTTGGAAATTCACCCCTCCACTTT. Its translation is CASSPGLGNSPLHF.

This clonotype was found many times. The chain joins TRBV2 to TRBJ2-3; a possible D gene is TRBD2 (6 bases). V lost 4 bases, J lost 10 bases, and 15 bases lay in between. The CDR3 is 13 amino acids. Germline CDR1 reads SNHLY; CDR2 reads FYNNEI. The CDR3 reads CASSVRDSPPQYF. The CDR3 nucleotides are TGTGCCAGCAGTGTCCGGGACTCCCCTCCGCAGTATTTT.

This clonotype was found many times. The V gene is TRBV2, the J gene TRBJ2-3; D uncertain. Deletions cut 2 bases from V and 7 bases from J, with 7 bases between. This CDR3 contains 12 residues. The germline gives CDR1 SNHLY, CDR2 FYNNEI. The CDR3 spells CASSEREYTQYF. CDR3 DNA: TGTGCCAGCAGTGAAAGGGAATATACGCAGTATTTT.

Many counts were recorded for this clonotype. For the CDR3, the DNA is TGTGCCAGCAGCCATCGAGGAGCGAACACTGAAGCTTTCTTT. This codes for CASSHRGANTEAFF. The chain carries TRBV11-3 and TRBJ1-1; D uncertain. The CDR3 consists of 14 residues. The V end was cut by 5 bases, the J end by 1 base, with 11 bases between. Germline assignment: CDR1 SGHNT and CDR2 YENEEA.

This clonotype was found a few times. This chain uses TRBV4-3 with TRBJ2-1, with TRBD2 identical over 7 bases. Trimming cost V 1 base and J 4 bases; bases outside gene matches: 7. Germline CDR1 LGHNA, CDR2 YSLEER. This CDR3 spans 16 amino acids. CDR3 protein: CASSQGGGENYNEQFF. The DNA of the CDR3 is TGCGCCAGCAGCCAAGGGGGAGGGGAAAATTACAATGAGCAGTTCTTC.

There are many counts of this clonotype. The genes are TRBV2 and TRBJ2-5, with a tentative D call TRBD2 (6 bases). Trimming removed 7 bases at V and 2 bases at J, with 14 bases between. CDR3 size: 14 residues. CDR1 and CDR2 from the germline V gene are SNHLY and FYNNEI. The chain's CDR3 is CASMIGTPQETQYF. The CDR3, as DNA: TGTGCCAGCATGATCGGGACTCCACAAGAGACCCAGTACTTC.

This clonotype has at least ten counts. The chain combines TRBV11-3 with TRBJ2-1, with TRBD2 matching 12 bases. The CDR3 spans 21 residues. Germline values: CDR1 SGHNT, CDR2 YENEEA. V lost 0 bases and J lost 0; bases outside the gene matches: 12. The CDR3 loop is CASSLDGRLAGVPSSYNEQFF. The CDR3 DNA reads TGTGCCAGCAGCTTAGATGGTCGACTAGCGGGAGTCCCGAGCTCCTACAATGAGCAGTTCTTC.

This clonotype has ten or more counts. The genes are TRBV7-9 and TRBJ2-7, with TRBD1 identical over 8 bases. Germline V gives CDR1 SEHNR, CDR2 FQNEAQ (reference sequence). This CDR3 has 17 residues. Trimming at V came to 1 base and at J to 2 bases, leaving 10 bases not matched to a gene. Written as DNA, the CDR3 is TGTGCCAGCAGCTTAGGGGGTCGGACAGGGCTAACCTACGAGCAGTACTTC. Protein sequence: CASSLGGRTGLTYEQYF.

This clonotype was observed at least ten times. This chain joins TRBV20-1 and TRBJ2-5; tentatively, D is TRBD2 (6 bases). The germline V gene has CDR1 DFQATT and CDR2 SNEGSKA (reference sequence). This CDR3 is built from 15 residues. V lost 2 bases to trimming and J lost 1 base, with 14 bases between them. The CDR3 sequence: CSARTTPLAQETQYF. In nucleotides, the CDR3 is TGCAGTGCTAGAACGACCCCACTAGCCCAAGAGACCCAGTACTTC.

This clonotype was recorded a few times. V is TRBV7-9 and J is TRBJ1-4, with D possibly matching TRBD1 (5 bases). The CDR3 length is 16 residues. Germline values: CDR1 SEHNR, CDR2 FQNEAQ (reference sequence). Trimming took 4 bases from V and 2 from J, leaving 14 bases between them. The CDR3 DNA sequence: TGTGCCAGCAGCTATTGGCCGGGGCAGACTAATGAAAAACTGTTTTTT. Its protein is CASSYWPGQTNEKLFF.

This clonotype has at least ten counts. The chain joins TRBV7-3 to TRBJ2-3; the D call may be TRBD1 or TRBD2 (5 bases each). Trimming removed 0 bases from V and 5 bases from J, with 15 bases in between. The germline V gene has CDR1 SGHTA and CDR2 FQGTGA. The CDR3 spans 16 residues. CDR3 nucleotides: TGTGCCAGCAGCTTAACTCTTGGGGGAGTGGGAGATACGCAGTATTTT. This gives the protein CASSLTLGGVGDTQYF.

The chain couples TRBV7-8 to TRBJ1-4; perhaps TRBD1 as D (5 bases). The CDR3 loop spans 13 amino acids. Germline V CDR1 and CDR2: SGHVS, FQNEAQ. The V gene lost 1 base and the J gene lost 8 bases, with 8 bases spanning the gap. Written as DNA, the CDR3 is TGTGCCAGCAGCTTAGACGGGACCGAAAAACTGTTTTTT. Translated: CASSLDGTEKLFF.

There are many counts of this clonotype. The chain uses TRBV14 and TRBJ1-2, with TRBD1 matching 9 bases. The germline CDR1 and CDR2 sequences are SGHDN and FVKESK. V lost 0 bases to trimming and J lost 7 bases; unmatched junction nucleotides: 12. CDR3 length: 17 residues. The CDR3 DNA reads TGTGCCAGCAGCCAAGATGTCAGCTGGACAGGGGAAGGTGGCTACACCTTC. Translating it yields CASSQDVSWTGEGGYTF.

The rearrangement joins TRBV24-1 to TRBJ2-2, with D tentatively TRBD1 (6 bases). V gave up 5 bases and J gave up 6 bases, with 12 bases separating them. Looked up from germline, CDR1 is KGHDR and CDR2 is SFDVKD. The CDR3 is made up of 14 amino acids. The CDR3 DNA is TGTGCCACCAGTGGTCAGGGGTTCGCCGGGGAGCTGTTTTTT. As protein: CATSGQGFAGELFF.

Points on this clonotype: A read error is possible here, since a much larger clone lies one base away. The gene calls are TRBV28 and TRBJ2-7; 10 nucleotides line up with TRBD1. J lost 7 bases, V lost 7 bases, and 10 bases had no gene match. This CDR3 is built from 14 residues. Germline V gene data show CDR1 as MDHEN and CDR2 as SYDVKM. The CDR3 DNA reads as TGTGCCAGCATGTTGGGACAGGGGAACAATGAGCAGTACTTC. Amino acid sequence: CASMLGQGNNEQYF. Filled out from reference TRBV28 and TRBJ2-7, the complete variable domain reads DVKVTQSSRYLVKRTGEKVFLECVQDMDHENMFWYRQDPGLGLRLIYFSYDVKMKEKGDIPEGYSVSREKKERFSLILESASTNQTSMYLCASMLGQGNNEQYFGPGTRLTVT.

In its sample, this clonotype was seen many times. J is TRBJ1-6 and V is TRBV7-8; D gene uncertain. CDR3 length equals 12 residues. The germline CDR1 and CDR2 sequences are SGHVS and FQNEAQ. Between the trimmed V and J ends, which lost 5 bases and 6 bases, there was a span of 5 bases. CDR3 coding DNA: TGTGCCAGCAGCCGGGGTAATTCACCCCTCCACTTT. Translated: CASSRGNSPLHF.

The CDR3 here is CASTWGSGGRGSYNEQFF. The CDR3 DNA follows: TGTGCCAGCACCTGGGGGTCGGGAGGCCGAGGCTCCTACAATGAGCAGTTCTTC. V is TRBV6-2 or TRBV6-3 and J is TRBJ2-1; 7 bases match TRBD2. Per germline, CDR1 MNHEY and CDR2 SVGEGT. This CDR3 is 18 amino acids long. J lost 0 bases, V lost 7 bases, and 15 bases had no gene match.

This clonotype was counted ten times or more. This chain uses TRBV6-1 with TRBJ2-2; 8 bases are shared with TRBD1. Germline V gene lookup returns CDR1 MNHNS and CDR2 SASEGT. The CDR3 consists of 16 residues. Trimming at V came to 5 bases and at J to 11 bases, leaving 16 bases not matched to a gene. The CDR3 DNA follows: TGTGCCAGCAGTTCCTTCAGGGGGCTACCCCCGGGAGAGCTGTTTTTT. Its translation: CASSSFRGLPPGELFF.

The chain links TRBV29-1 to TRBJ1-2, with D maybe TRBD1 (5 bases). Germline V gene sequence: CDR1 SQVTM, CDR2 ANQGSEA. V was pared by 5 bases and J by 8 bases, with 15 bases between. The CDR3 is made up of 12 amino acids. CDR3 residues: CSVRRELGGYTF. The CDR3 bases are TGCAGCGTTCGCAGGGAATTGGGCGGCTACACCTTC.

Concerning this clonotype: A read error is possible here, since a much larger clone lies one base away. This chain joins TRBV20-1 and TRBJ2-7; TRBD2 agrees at 9 bases. Germline loops: CDR1 DFQATT, CDR2 SNEGSKA (reference sequence). CDR3 length: 16 residues. This CDR3 reads CSAIAGERGNSYGQYF. The CDR3 DNA reads as TGCAGTGCTATAGCGGGAGAGAGAGGGAACTCCTACGGGCAGTACTTC.

The gene calls are TRBV29-1 and TRBJ2-1, with unresolved D. The CDR3 totals 15 residues. Germline CDR1 SQVTM, CDR2 ANQGSEA. Trimming shortened V by 4 bases and J by 0 bases, and 13 bases separated the two germline ends. As DNA, the CDR3 is TGCAGCGTTGTCGGCGGCACGACCTCCTACAATGAGCAGTTCTTC. It translates to CSVVGGTTSYNEQFF.

Many counts were recorded for this clonotype. CDR3 loop: CATSDRAASSYEQYF. CDR3 in DNA: TGTGCCACCAGTGATCGAGCGGCCTCCTCCTACGAGCAGTACTTC. The chain has TRBV24-1 and TRBJ2-7, with D possibly matching TRBD2 (5 bases). Germline loops: CDR1 KGHDR, CDR2 SFDVKD. Trimming pared 3 bases from V and 0 bases from J, leaving 11 bases between. This CDR3 comprises 15 residues.

This clonotype was detected ten times or more. CDR3 amino acids: CASSLAFRGSGYGYTF. CDR3 DNA sequence: TGTGCCAGCAGTTTAGCCTTCAGGGGGTCGGGCTATGGCTACACCTTC. The chain couples TRBV27 to TRBJ1-2, with 7 bases identical to TRBD1. Germline V gene data show CDR1 as MNHEY and CDR2 as SMNVEV (reference sequence). CDR3 size: 16 residues. V dropped 2 bases and J dropped 4; count of bases not matched to a gene: 10.

This clonotype occurred many times. V and J are TRBV20-1 and TRBJ2-7; D is unresolved. In germline, CDR1 is DFQATT, CDR2 SNEGSKA (reference sequence). The CDR3 consists of 16 residues. The germline V and J ends were trimmed by 0 bases and 7 bases, with 22 bases remaining between them. CDR3 coding DNA: TGCAGTGCTAGAGATCAGTGGGAAAGTGCCGGCCTGGAGCAGTACTTC. Translated, it gives CSARDQWESAGLEQYF.